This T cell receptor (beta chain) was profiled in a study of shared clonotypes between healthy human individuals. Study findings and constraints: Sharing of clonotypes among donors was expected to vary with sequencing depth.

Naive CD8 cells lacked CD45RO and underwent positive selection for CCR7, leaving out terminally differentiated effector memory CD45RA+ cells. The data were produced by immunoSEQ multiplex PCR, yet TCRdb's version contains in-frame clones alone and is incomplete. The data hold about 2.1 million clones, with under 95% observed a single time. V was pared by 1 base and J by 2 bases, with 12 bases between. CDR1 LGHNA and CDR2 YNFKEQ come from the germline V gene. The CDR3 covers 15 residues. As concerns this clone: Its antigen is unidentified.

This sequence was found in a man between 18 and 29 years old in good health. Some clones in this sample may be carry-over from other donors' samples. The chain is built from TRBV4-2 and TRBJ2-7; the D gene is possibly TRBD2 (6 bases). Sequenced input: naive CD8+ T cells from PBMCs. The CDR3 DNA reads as TGTGCCAGCAGCCAAGCTCTAGCGATAACCTACGAGCAGTACTTC. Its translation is CASSQALAITYEQYF.